This T cell receptor beta chain is drawn from a study of blood T cell repertoires in COVID-19 (TCRdb year 2020). Notes on the research overall: Collaborator samples came from the United States, Italy and Spain and covered acute and convalescent phases of COVID-19. The dataset comprised deeply sampled blood TCRbeta repertoires from subjects exposed to, actively infected with, or recovered from COVID-19. Sample metadata almost always included a de-identified subject ID, COVID-19 status, age in years and sex. HLA class I and class II types, where available, came from metadata supplied by the sample provider rather than from assay-based typing. The prospective study material was composed of cDNA or gDNA derived from T cells, B-cell-depleted T cells, or PBMCs. The repertoires were released in a freely available public database meant as a resource for research on the immune response to SARS-CoV-2. Samples were obtained from the ongoing ImmuneRACE study (first 160 participants) and from approximately 1,200 subjects provided by 6 global collaborators.

Note on this clone: What this receptor recognizes is not known. Per-nucleotide qualities are absent, and no much larger clonotype sits a single base away.

TCRbeta CDR3 regions were amplified from genomic DNA using the immunoSEQ Assay, a bias-controlled multiplex PCR. From the authors' description of their analysis: The number of nucleated cells in each sample was estimated from the amplification of reference gene primers within the assay. To quantify the absolute abundance of each unique TCRbeta CDR3 rearrangement, sequence reads were collapsed and filtered. For each sample, productive Simpson clonality was calculated by taking the square root of Simpson's diversity index across productive rearrangements. TCRdb re-hosts the immuneACCESS table, in-frame sequences only. Its copies lack some clones; in the studies checked, an unresolved V gene accounts for under half of them, and the cause for the rest is not known. That table supplies the V and J calls and clone size; D and trimming were determined from the DNA. The sample yields about 110,000 clones; about 87% were counted once. The ten largest clonotypes hold 6% to 7% of the sample.

Collaborating institutions collected whole blood in K2EDTA tubes following their own protocols. For TCRbeta analysis, collaborator samples were shipped as frozen whole blood, as isolated PBMCs, or as DNA extracted from either sample type. Based on the germline V gene, the CDR1 and CDR2 sequences are MGHDK and SYGVNS. V and J lose 1 base and 4 bases, and a span of 10 bases separates them. Inclusive of the bounding cysteine and phenylalanine, the CDR3 is 14 residues long. The only DNA kept is the CDR3, 42 bases in frame from the first base. Overall study outcomes, separate from this receptor: The amount of clinical and demographic metadata varied by source and participant and was provided uncurated.

The material sequenced was peripheral blood. The receptor comes from a woman between 50 and 59 years old with acute or convalescent COVID-19. The chain joins TRBV25-1 to TRBJ1-2; no D gene can be assigned with confidence. The CDR3 sequence is CASSESRGFYGYTF. The nucleotide sequence reads as follows: TGTGCCAGCAGTGAATCTAGAGGGTTCTATGGCTACACCTTC.